This T cell receptor beta chain was found in a study of long-term antiretroviral therapy in people with HIV. Sequencing relied on immunoSEQ assay v3.0, run at survey level. Profiling relied on immunoSEQ multiplex PCR, and the TCRdb table lists in-frame clones only, not all of them. The table lists under 20,000 clones, 80% to 90% of them singletons. Germline lookup yields CDR1 DFQATT and CDR2 SNEGSKA (reference sequence). This CDR3 region has 11 residues. A remark on this clone: Its antigen remains unknown.

Study observations and caveats: Post-treatment diversity went higher with ART but stayed below transplant donor controls. Repertoires in HIV (unlike those of controls) had narrower CDR3 length ranges. Clones showing expansion before ART dominated the repertoire at all time points.

The rearrangement uses TRBV20-1 and TRBJ2-5; D gene uncertain. The last part of the DNA fits TRBJ2-7 better; the J call may be wrong. This receptor was identified in a man between 50 and 59 years old with HIV. Sample: unsorted PBMCs, taken 4.2 years after starting antiretroviral therapy. This CDR3 is CSARRPLEQYF. CDR3 bases: TGCAGTGCTAGACGGCCCCTCGAGCAGTACTTC.